The 21 T cell receptor beta chains given below trace back to one sample, sequenced in a study of blood T cell repertoires in COVID-19. Generated by immunoSEQ multiplex PCR, the TCRdb table keeps only in-frame clones and is missing some. This table holds 65,000 or so clones, roughly four fifths found once. Specimen: peripheral blood. Receptor source: a man older than 75 with acute or convalescent COVID-19.

The chain couples TRBV20-1 to TRBJ2-2, with 8 nucleotides matching TRBD2. CDR1 DFQATT and CDR2 SNEGSKA come from the germline V gene (reference sequence). V was clipped by 3 bases and J by 0 bases; unmatched bases: 3. CDR3 size: 15 residues. The CDR3 protein is CSASVAGSNTGELFF. The CDR3 nucleotides read TGCAGTGCTAGTGTAGCGGGGTCGAACACCGGGGAGCTGTTTTTT.

V is TRBV20-1 and J is TRBJ2-5, with D maybe TRBD2 (6 bases). Between the trimmed V and J ends, which lost 3 bases and 6 bases, there was a span of 17 bases. This CDR3 is built from 14 residues. The germline V gene encodes CDR1 DFQATT and CDR2 SNEGSKA (reference sequence). CDR3 coding DNA: TGCAGTGCTAGTTCGAGCCTTGCGGGGAAGACCCAGTACTTC. This translates into CSASSSLAGKTQYF.

This clone occurred a few times. The V gene is TRBV4-1, the J gene TRBJ2-7, with 7 bases fitting TRBD2. Trimming cost V 0 bases and J 2 bases; bases outside gene matches: 7. Germline V CDR1 and CDR2: MGHRA, YSYEKL. This CDR3 has 16 amino acids. The CDR3 DNA follows: TGCGCCAGCAGCCAAGATTTGGCGGGGAGGGCCTACGAGCAGTACTTC. Amino acids: CASSQDLAGRAYEQYF.

The chain joins TRBV27 to TRBJ1-6; possibly TRBD1 for D (5 bases). CDR1 and CDR2 from the germline V gene are MNHEY and SMNVEV (reference sequence). The CDR3 consists of 13 residues. Trimming removed 2 bases from V and 13 bases from J, with 12 bases in between. The CDR3 sequence is CASSLGQGLPLHF. DNA of the CDR3: TGTGCCAGCAGTTTAGGGCAGGGACTGCCCCTCCACTTT.

The chain has TRBV3-1 (or the pseudogene TRBV3-2) and TRBJ2-2; 7 bases are a match to TRBD2. The V and J ends lost 1 base and 2 bases, in that order; junction bases with no gene match: 7. Germline V lookup: CDR1 LGHDT, CDR2 YNNKEL (reference sequence). The CDR3 is 17 residues long. CDR3 residues: CASSQVHQRGNTGELFF. CDR3 bases: TGTGCCAGCAGCCAAGTTCACCAGCGGGGTAACACCGGGGAGCTGTTTTTT.

This chain links TRBV6-4 with TRBJ1-1; TRBD1 matches at 7 bases. The CDR3 is 22 residues long. The germline CDR1 and CDR2 sequences are MRHNA and SNTAGT. Trimming cost V 2 bases and J 0 bases; bases outside gene matches: 24. The CDR3 sequence: CASSDTQGVGGLGSSMNTEAFF. DNA of the CDR3: TGTGCCAGCAGTGACACCCAGGGGGTTGGAGGGTTGGGGTCGTCCATGAACACTGAAGCTTTCTTT.

The chain links TRBV7-8 to TRBJ1-2, with D hard to call. Germline CDR1 SGHVS, CDR2 FQNEAQ. This CDR3 is built from 14 residues. V gave up 0 bases and J gave up 6 bases, with 11 bases separating them. CDR3: CASSLAHGPDGYTF. The CDR3 DNA reads TGTGCCAGCAGCTTAGCCCACGGTCCTGATGGCTACACCTTC. Based on the CDR3 plus reference TRBV7-8 and TRBJ1-2, the full variable domain is GAGVSQSPRYKVAKRGQDVALRCDPISGHVSLFWYQQALGQGPEFLTYFQNEAQLDKSGLPSDRFFAERPEGSVSTLKIQRTQQEDSAVYLCASSLAHGPDGYTFGSGTRLTVV.

J is TRBJ1-2 and V is TRBV9, with 7 bases fitting TRBD1. Germline values: CDR1 SGDLS, CDR2 YYNGEE. The CDR3 spans 13 residues. V lost 0 bases, J lost 7 bases, and 3 bases stayed unmatched. CDR3 bases: TGTGCCAGCAGCGTAGGGCAGGGGGTTGGCTACACCTTC. Translating it yields CASSVGQGVGYTF.

This clone has just one count. J is TRBJ1-1 and V is TRBV18; 9 bases agree with TRBD1. V shed 6 bases and J 10 bases; nucleotides not matched to a gene: 3. This CDR3 comprises 11 residues. Germline V gene data show CDR1 as KGHSH and CDR2 as LQKENI. Written as DNA, the CDR3 is TGTGCCAGCTCGGGGACAGGGCGAGCTTTCTTT. It specifies CASSGTGRAFF.

The chain recombines TRBV10-2 with TRBJ1-5; 7 positions match TRBD1. CDR3 size: 14 residues. V dropped 6 bases and J dropped 4; count of bases not matched to a gene: 6. Germline V CDR1 and CDR2: WSHSY, SAAADI. The CDR3 here is CASREGAWNQPQHF. The CDR3 bases are TGCGCCAGCAGGGAGGGGGCCTGGAATCAGCCCCAGCATTTT.

The chain combines TRBV29-1 with TRBJ1-5; D possibly corresponds to TRBD1 (6 bases). Per the germline V gene, CDR1 is SQVTM and CDR2 is ANQGSEA. The V gene lost 6 bases and the J gene lost 1 base, with 13 bases spanning the gap. The CDR3 is 14 residues long. As DNA, the CDR3 is TGCAGCGTCGCCCAACAGGGCAGCAATCAGCCCCAGCATTTT. Its protein is CSVAQQGSNQPQHF.

V is TRBV10-1 and J is TRBJ1-2, with 7 bases lining up with TRBD1. J gave up 5 bases and V 2 bases, and 5 bases lay outside the gene matches. This CDR3 comprises 14 residues. Germline CDR1 reads WNHNN; CDR2 reads SYGVQD (reference sequence). The CDR3 nucleotides are TGCGCCAGCAGTGAGGGGACAGAGATGTATGGCTACACCTTC. This gives the protein CASSEGTEMYGYTF.

The chain uses TRBV6-5 and TRBJ1-3; TRBD1 is a possible D gene (6 bases). V was pared by 8 bases and J by 0 bases, with 14 bases between. The CDR3 length is 15 residues. The germline gives CDR1 MNHEY, CDR2 SVGAGI. The CDR3 region is CASQSTGSSGNTIYF. For the CDR3, the DNA is TGTGCCAGCCAATCGACAGGCAGCTCTGGAAACACCATATATTTT.

This clone was found once. This rearrangement joins TRBV5-1 to TRBJ2-1, with 13 bases aligning to TRBD2. Germline-derived CDR1 and CDR2 are SGHRS and YFSETQ. The CDR3 covers 16 residues. Trimming at V came to 3 bases and at J to 9 bases, leaving 9 bases not matched to a gene. CDR3 bases: TGCGCCAGCAGCTCTAGGACTAGCGGGGGTAGCGTTGAGCAGTTCTTC. Protein product: CASSSRTSGGSVEQFF.

V and J are TRBV5-1 and TRBJ1-1, with D maybe TRBD1 (5 bases). The CDR3 contains 16 residues. The V gene lost 7 bases and the J gene lost 0 bases, with 19 bases spanning the gap. CDR1 and CDR2 from the germline V gene are SGHRS and YFSETQ. The CDR3, as DNA: TGCGCCAGCGAACTTGGGTCGACAGCCATGAACACTGAAGCTTTCTTT. As protein: CASELGSTAMNTEAFF.

The chain is built from TRBV15 and TRBJ2-2; the D is unclear. V was pared by 1 base and J by 2 bases, with 5 bases between. Germline V gives CDR1 LNHNV, CDR2 YYDKDF (reference sequence). CDR3 size: 14 residues. CDR3 in DNA: TGTGCCACCAGCAGAGTTGTAAACACCGGGGAGCTGTTTTTT. Protein product: CATSRVVNTGELFF.

This clone was observed a handful of times. Here the CDR3 reads CASSFPENNEQFF. The CDR3 nucleotides are TGCGCCAGCAGCTTTCCCGAGAACAATGAGCAGTTCTTC. The chain combines TRBV5-1 with TRBJ2-1; D is ambiguous. Per germline, CDR1 SGHRS and CDR2 YFSETQ. The CDR3 spans 13 residues. V lost 2 bases to trimming and J lost 5 bases, with 8 bases between them.

This chain uses TRBV5-1 with TRBJ1-1; D is unresolved. V was trimmed by 0 bases and J by 1 base, leaving 7 bases between them. Germline lookup yields CDR1 SGHRS and CDR2 YFSETQ. This CDR3 spans 14 amino acids. For the CDR3, the DNA is TGCGCCAGCAGCTTGGCCAGTGGGAACACTGAAGCTTTCTTT. Its translation is CASSLASGNTEAFF.

The rearrangement links TRBV15 to TRBJ2-1; 11 nucleotides align to TRBD2. The CDR3 covers 18 residues. CDR1 and CDR2 from the germline V gene are LNHNV and YYDKDF (reference sequence). V was clipped by 4 bases and J by 4 bases; unmatched bases: 12. CDR3 amino acids: CATSTWPPTSGEYNEQFF. As DNA, the CDR3 is TGTGCCACCAGCACCTGGCCCCCGACTAGCGGGGAATACAATGAGCAGTTCTTC.

The chain carries TRBV5-1 and TRBJ2-7; D not certain. Germline assignment: CDR1 SGHRS and CDR2 YFSETQ. Trimming pared 0 bases from V and 9 bases from J, leaving 16 bases between. The length of the CDR3 is 14 residues. This chain's CDR3 is CASSLGPLGPGQYF. CDR3 DNA sequence: TGCGCCAGCAGCTTGGGACCTCTGGGCCCAGGGCAGTACTTC.

The J gene is TRBJ2-7, the V gene TRBV5-4, with 11 bases that match TRBD2. With V trimmed by 4 bases and J by 2 bases, 5 bases remained unmatched. The CDR3 runs 15 residues. Germline V gene data show CDR1 as SGHNT and CDR2 as YYREEE (reference sequence). The CDR3 region is CASSPGTSGTYEQYF. CDR3 coding DNA: TGTGCCAGCAGCCCAGGGACTAGCGGCACCTACGAGCAGTACTTC.